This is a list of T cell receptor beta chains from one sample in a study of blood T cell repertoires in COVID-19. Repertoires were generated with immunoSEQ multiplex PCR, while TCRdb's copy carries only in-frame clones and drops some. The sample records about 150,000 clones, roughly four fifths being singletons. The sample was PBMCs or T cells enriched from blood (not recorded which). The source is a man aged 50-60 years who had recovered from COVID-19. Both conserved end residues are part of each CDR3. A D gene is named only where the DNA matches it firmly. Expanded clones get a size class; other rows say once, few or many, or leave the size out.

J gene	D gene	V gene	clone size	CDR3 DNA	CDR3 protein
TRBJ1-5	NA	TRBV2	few	TGTGCCAGCAGTGGCAGTGGCAATCAGCCCCAGCATTTT	CASSGSGNQPQHF
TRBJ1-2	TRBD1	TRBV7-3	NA	TGTGCCAGCAGCTTAACGGGCAGGGGGCGAGACTACACCTTC	CASSLTGRGRDYTF
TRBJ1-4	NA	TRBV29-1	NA	TGCAGCGTCCTCGAGGGAGAAAAACTGTTTTTT	CSVLEGEKLFF
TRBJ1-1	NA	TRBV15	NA	TGTGCCACCAGCAGCCGACAGGCGAGCACTGAAGCTTTCTTT	CATSSRQASTEAFF
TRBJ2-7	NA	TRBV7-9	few	TGTGCCAGCAGCTGGGCAGGAACCTACGAGCAGTACTTC	CASSWAGTYEQYF
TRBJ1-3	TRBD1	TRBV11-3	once	TGTGCCAGCAGAAGGACAGGGGGAGTTGGCTCTGGAAACACCATATATTTT	CASRRTGGVGSGNTIYF
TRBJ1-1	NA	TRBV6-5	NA	TGTGCCAGCACCAAAAAAGCGAACACTGAAGCTTTCTTT	CASTKKANTEAFF
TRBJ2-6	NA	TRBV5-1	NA	TGCGCCAGCCGGTCCAACGGGGCTGGGGCCAACGTCCTGACTTTC	CASRSNGAGANVLTF
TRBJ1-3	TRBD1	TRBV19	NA	TGTGCCAGTAAACAGGGGGTTGGAAACACCATATATTTT	CASKQGVGNTIYF
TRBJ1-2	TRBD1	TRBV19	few	TGTGCCAGTAGTTTTGAGACCGGGACAGGGATTTTTTATGGCTACACCTTC	CASSFETGTGIFYGYTF
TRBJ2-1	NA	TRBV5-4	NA	TGTGCCAGCAGCTTGCCACAGGGCGTCTACAATGAGCAGTTCTTC	CASSLPQGVYNEQFF
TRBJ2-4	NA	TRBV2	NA	TGTGCCAGCAATCCAATCATTGCCAAAAACATTCAGTACTTC	CASNPIIAKNIQYF
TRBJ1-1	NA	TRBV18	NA	TGTGCCAGCTCACCAGTGAAACAGAACACTGAAGCTTTCTTT	CASSPVKQNTEAFF
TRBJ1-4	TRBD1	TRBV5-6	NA	TGTGCCAGCAGCAGGGGACAGGGTGGAACTAAACTGTTTTTT	CASSRGQGGTKLFF
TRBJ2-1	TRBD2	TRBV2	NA	TGTGCCAGCAGTGACGGGACTAACAATGAGCAGTTCTTC	CASSDGTNNEQFF
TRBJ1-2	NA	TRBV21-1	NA	TGTGCCAGCAGCAAAAAGGGGGCCTCGGGCGGGTACTATGGCTACACCTTC	CASSKKGASGGYYGYTF
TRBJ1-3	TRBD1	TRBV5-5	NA	TGTGCCAGCAGCGCGCGACAGGGGGCTTCTGGAAACACCATATATTTT	CASSARQGASGNTIYF
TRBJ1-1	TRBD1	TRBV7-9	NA	TGTGCCAGCAGCTTACGGCCCCCAGGGACAGGGTGGAACACTGAAGCTTTCTTT	CASSLRPPGTGWNTEAFF
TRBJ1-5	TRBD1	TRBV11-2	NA	TGTGCCAGCAGCCGCGACAGGGGAGGTCAGCCCCAGCATTTT	CASSRDRGGQPQHF
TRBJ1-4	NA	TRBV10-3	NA	TGTGCCATCGGGGCACAGGGAGAAAAACTGTTTTTT	CAIGAQGEKLFF
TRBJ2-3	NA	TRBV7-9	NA	TGTGCCAGCAGCCCCCGCCCCGGGGAGCTTAGCACAGATACGCAGTATTTT	CASSPRPGELSTDTQYF
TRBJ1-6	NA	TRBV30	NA	TGTGCCTGGAGTGACCAGTGGGGACACATGGCTCTTGGTTCACCCCTCCACTTT	CAWSDQWGHMALGSPLHF
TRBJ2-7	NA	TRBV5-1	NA	TGCGCCAGCAGCTTGGGAAGGGGGGGTGACTACGAGCAGTACTTC	CASSLGRGGDYEQYF
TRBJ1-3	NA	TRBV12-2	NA	TGTGCAAGTCGCTTAGAGACCCAACCGGGACTCCTCTCTGGAAACACCATATATTTT	CASRLETQPGLLSGNTIYF
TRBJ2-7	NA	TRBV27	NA	TGTGCCAGCAGTTTACTCCCCCCGGGGTTCGCCTACGAGCAGTACTTC	CASSLLPPGFAYEQYF
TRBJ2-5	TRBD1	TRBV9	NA	TGTGCCAGCAGCGTGGGACAGGGGCAAGAGACCCAGTACTTC	CASSVGQGQETQYF
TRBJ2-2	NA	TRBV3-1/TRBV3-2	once	TGTGCCAGCAGCCAAGATCTGGGGGCCGGCGGGGAGCTGTTTTTT	CASSQDLGAGGELFF
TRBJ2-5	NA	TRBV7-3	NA	TGTGCCAGCAGCTTATCCTCCCTCGAGACCCAGTACTTC	CASSLSSLETQYF
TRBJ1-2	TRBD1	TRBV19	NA	TGTGCCAGTAGTATTGAGACAGGGAGGATAGATGGCTACACCTTC	CASSIETGRIDGYTF
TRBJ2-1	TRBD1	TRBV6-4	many	TGTGCCAGCAGTGACTCGACAGGGGGCTACAATGAGCAGTTCTTC	CASSDSTGGYNEQFF
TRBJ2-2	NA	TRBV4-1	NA	TGCGCCAGCAGCAGGGGACAAACGAACACCGGGGAGCTGTTTTTT	CASSRGQTNTGELFF
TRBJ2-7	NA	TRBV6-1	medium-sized	TGTGCCAGCAGTGAAAGCGGGACAGGTTCCTACGAGCAGTACTTC	CASSESGTGSYEQYF
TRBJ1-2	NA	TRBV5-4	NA	TGTGCCAGCAGCCATCAGACTAACTATGGCTACACCTTC	CASSHQTNYGYTF
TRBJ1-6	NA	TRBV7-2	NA	TGTGCCAGCAGCTTAGACCGGGGTTCACCCCTCCACTTT	CASSLDRGSPLHF
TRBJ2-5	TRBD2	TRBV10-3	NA	TGTGCCATCAGTGACCCCGGGACTAGACGACCCTCTGAGACCCAGTACTTC	CAISDPGTRRPSETQYF
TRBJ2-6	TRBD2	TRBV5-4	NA	TGTGCCAGCAGCTTTGGGAGGGTAACTGGGGCCAACGTCCTGACTTTC	CASSFGRVTGANVLTF
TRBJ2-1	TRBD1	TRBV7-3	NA	TGTGCCAGCAGCTTAGGGACAGGGTTCTACAATGAGCAGTTCTTC	CASSLGTGFYNEQFF
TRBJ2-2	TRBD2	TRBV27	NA	TGTGCCAGCAGCCCCCTAGGGGTCAACGGGGGGGACACCGGGGAGCTGTTTTTT	CASSPLGVNGGDTGELFF
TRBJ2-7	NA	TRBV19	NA	TGTGCCAGTAGTATCCAGGTCACCTCCTACGAGCAGTACTTC	CASSIQVTSYEQYF
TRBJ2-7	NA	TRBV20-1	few	TGCAGTGCTAGTACGGGAACCGGGACACAGACCTACGAGCAGTACTTC	CSASTGTGTQTYEQYF
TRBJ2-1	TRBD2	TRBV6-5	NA	TGTGCCAGCAGTAAGACTAGCGGGGACCACAATGAGCAGTTCTTC	CASSKTSGDHNEQFF